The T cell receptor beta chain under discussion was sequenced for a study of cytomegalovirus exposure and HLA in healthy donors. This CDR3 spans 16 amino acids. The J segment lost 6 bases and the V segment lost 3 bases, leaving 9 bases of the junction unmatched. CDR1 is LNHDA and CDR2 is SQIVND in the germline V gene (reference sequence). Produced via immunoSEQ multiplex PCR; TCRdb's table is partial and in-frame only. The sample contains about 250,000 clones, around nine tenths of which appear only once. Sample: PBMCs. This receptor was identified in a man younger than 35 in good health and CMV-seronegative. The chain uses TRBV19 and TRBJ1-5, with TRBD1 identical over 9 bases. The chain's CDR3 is CASSMRDRGEFQPQHF. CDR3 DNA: TGTGCCAGTAGTATGAGAGACAGGGGGGAATTTCAGCCCCAGCATTTT.